A selection of T cell receptor beta chains follows, all from one sample in a study of T-cell memory formation after mild COVID-19. Using its own MiXCR run on the 5' RACE reads, TCRdb lists one record per CDR3 protein. The data contain about 320,000 distinct CDR3 sequences, approximately 15% of them singletons. Sequencing was carried out using PBMCs or a T cell subset sorted from them (not recorded which). The receptors stem from a man aged 18 to 30 who had mild COVID-19 (a few samples of this study predate the infection). Cell type and time point are not known. The CDR3 runs from the conserved cysteine through the conserved F or W. Each record gives: clone size, J gene, V gene, D gene, CDR3 protein, CDR3 DNA. D genes are given only for firm matches. The size field is filled for only some rows; it gives once, few, many or a size class.

clone size: .; J gene: TRBJ1-2; V gene: TRBV5-1; D gene: TRBD1; CDR3 protein: CASSGGQALNYGYTF; CDR3 DNA: TGCGCCAGCAGCGGAGGACAGGCCCTAAACTATGGCTACACCTTC
clone size: many; J gene: TRBJ2-2; V gene: TRBV2; D gene: TRBD1; CDR3 protein: CASSERQGALAGELFF; CDR3 DNA: TGTGCCAGCAGTGAAAGGCAGGGGGCCTTGGCCGGGGAGCTGTTTTTT
clone size: .; J gene: TRBJ1-2; V gene: TRBV12-3/TRBV12-4; D gene: .; CDR3 protein: CASRSRYGYTF; CDR3 DNA: TGTGCCAGCAGAAGTCGGTATGGCTACACCTTC
clone size: .; J gene: TRBJ1-1; V gene: TRBV5-1; D gene: .; CDR3 protein: CASNPRGEGVNTEAFF; CDR3 DNA: TGCGCCAGCAACCCGCGCGGCGAGGGTGTGAACACTGAAGCTTTCTTT
clone size: once; J gene: TRBJ1-6; V gene: TRBV18; D gene: .; CDR3 protein: CAGARESSYNSPLHF; CDR3 DNA: TGTGCCGGCGCTAGGGAAAGCTCCTATAATTCACCCCTCCACTTT
clone size: many; J gene: TRBJ2-1; V gene: TRBV25-1; D gene: .; CDR3 protein: CASSGHGDNEQFF; CDR3 DNA: TGTGCCAGCAGCGGGCATGGTGACAATGAGCAGTTCTTC
clone size: .; J gene: TRBJ1-1; V gene: TRBV10-3; D gene: .; CDR3 protein: CAITGTLNTEAFF; CDR3 DNA: TGTGCCATTACCGGGACCCTGAACACTGAAGCTTTCTTT
clone size: few; J gene: TRBJ2-1; V gene: TRBV12-3/TRBV12-4; D gene: .; CDR3 protein: CASSLDQGFNEQFF; CDR3 DNA: TGTGCCAGCAGTCTGGACCAGGGGTTCAATGAGCAGTTCTTC
clone size: many; J gene: TRBJ1-3; V gene: TRBV7-2; D gene: TRBD1; CDR3 protein: CASSQLGDRGPLSGNTIYF; CDR3 DNA: TGTGCCAGCAGCCAATTGGGGGACAGGGGGCCTTTATCTGGAAACACCATATATTTT
clone size: few; J gene: TRBJ1-2; V gene: TRBV14; D gene: TRBD1; CDR3 protein: CASSNGGTGWDGYTF; CDR3 DNA: TGTGCCAGCAGCAACGGTGGGACAGGGTGGGATGGCTACACCTTC
clone size: many; J gene: TRBJ1-2; V gene: TRBV7-9; D gene: .; CDR3 protein: CASSLAGQGYTF; CDR3 DNA: TGTGCCAGCAGCTTAGCCGGACAGGGCTACACCTTC
clone size: .; J gene: TRBJ2-4; V gene: TRBV6-2/TRBV6-3; D gene: TRBD2; CDR3 protein: CASRTSGASLAKNIQYF; CDR3 DNA: TGTGCCAGCAGGACTAGCGGGGCGAGCCTAGCCAAAAACATTCAGTACTTC
clone size: .; J gene: TRBJ2-7; V gene: TRBV4-1; D gene: .; CDR3 protein: CASSQEGLSAGSLSYEQYF; CDR3 DNA: TGCGCCAGCAGCCAAGAAGGCCTATCCGCAGGGTCTCTCTCCTACGAGCAGTACTTC
clone size: .; J gene: TRBJ2-5; V gene: TRBV7-2; D gene: TRBD1; CDR3 protein: CASSFLQGARQETQYF; CDR3 DNA: TGTGCCAGCAGCTTTTTGCAGGGGGCCCGCCAAGAGACCCAGTACTTC
clone size: .; J gene: TRBJ2-7; V gene: TRBV5-4; D gene: TRBD2; CDR3 protein: CASSPGSLAGGTPDEQYF; CDR3 DNA: TGTGCCAGCAGCCCAGGCTCACTAGCGGGGGGGACCCCCGACGAGCAGTACTTC
clone size: .; J gene: TRBJ2-2; V gene: TRBV9; D gene: .; CDR3 protein: CASSVAGKGGELFF; CDR3 DNA: TGTGCCAGCAGCGTAGCAGGGAAGGGCGGGGAGCTGTTTTTT
clone size: few; J gene: TRBJ1-1; V gene: TRBV18; D gene: .; CDR3 protein: CASSRGAQNTEAFF; CDR3 DNA: TGTGCCAGCTCAAGAGGCGCCCAGAACACTGAAGCTTTCTTT
clone size: .; J gene: TRBJ2-1; V gene: TRBV20-1; D gene: TRBD2; CDR3 protein: CSARDGTRALHEQFF; CDR3 DNA: TGCAGTGCTAGAGACGGGACTAGAGCCCTTCATGAGCAGTTCTTC
clone size: .; J gene: TRBJ2-5; V gene: TRBV6-2/TRBV6-3; D gene: TRBD1; CDR3 protein: CASSTYRGQETQYF; CDR3 DNA: TGTGCCAGCAGTACCTACAGGGGGCAAGAGACCCAGTACTTC
clone size: .; J gene: TRBJ1-2; V gene: TRBV7-8; D gene: .; CDR3 protein: CASSAMFDYGYTF; CDR3 DNA: TGTGCCAGCAGCGCAATGTTCGACTATGGCTACACCTTC
clone size: .; J gene: TRBJ2-5; V gene: TRBV10-3; D gene: TRBD2; CDR3 protein: CAIRASSGDQETQYF; CDR3 DNA: TGTGCCATCAGGGCCTCCAGCGGGGACCAAGAGACCCAGTACTTC
clone size: once; J gene: TRBJ2-3; V gene: TRBV5-5; D gene: TRBD1; CDR3 protein: CASRTYGQGEQYF; CDR3 DNA: TGTGCCAGCAGAACATACGGACAGGGCGAACAGTATTTT
clone size: few; J gene: TRBJ1-2; V gene: TRBV4-3; D gene: TRBD1; CDR3 protein: CASSQDPTRGTGGPYGYTF; CDR3 DNA: TGCGCCAGCAGCCAAGATCCGACTCGCGGAACAGGGGGCCCCTATGGCTACACCTTC
clone size: few; J gene: TRBJ1-2; V gene: TRBV4-1; D gene: .; CDR3 protein: CASSQGQEFVWDGYTF; CDR3 DNA: TGCGCCAGCAGCCAAGGACAGGAATTTGTCTGGGATGGCTACACCTTC
clone size: .; J gene: TRBJ1-6; V gene: TRBV4-3; D gene: TRBD1; CDR3 protein: CASSLEGDRANSPLHF; CDR3 DNA: TGCGCCAGCAGCCTCGAAGGTGACAGGGCGAATTCACCCCTCCACTTT
clone size: few; J gene: TRBJ1-6; V gene: TRBV7-2; D gene: .; CDR3 protein: CASSPFYGPLHF; CDR3 DNA: TGTGCCAGCAGCCCCTTTTACGGGCCCCTCCACTTT
clone size: many; J gene: TRBJ1-2; V gene: TRBV18; D gene: TRBD1; CDR3 protein: CASSPQTGFYYGYTF; CDR3 DNA: TGTGCCAGCTCACCACAGACAGGGTTCTACTATGGCTACACCTTC